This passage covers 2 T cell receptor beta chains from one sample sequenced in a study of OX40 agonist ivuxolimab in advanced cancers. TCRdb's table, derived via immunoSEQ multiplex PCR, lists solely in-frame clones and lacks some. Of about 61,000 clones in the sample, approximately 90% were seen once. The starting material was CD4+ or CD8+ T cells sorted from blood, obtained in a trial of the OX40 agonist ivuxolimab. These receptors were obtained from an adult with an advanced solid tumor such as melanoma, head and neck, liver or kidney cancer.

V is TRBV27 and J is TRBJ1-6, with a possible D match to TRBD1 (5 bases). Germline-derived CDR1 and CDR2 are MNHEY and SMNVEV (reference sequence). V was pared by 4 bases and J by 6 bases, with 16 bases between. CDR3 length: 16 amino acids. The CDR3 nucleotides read TGTGCCAGCAGTTCGTACTCCCGGGACCTTAATTCACCCCTCCACTTT. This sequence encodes CASSSYSRDLNSPLHF.

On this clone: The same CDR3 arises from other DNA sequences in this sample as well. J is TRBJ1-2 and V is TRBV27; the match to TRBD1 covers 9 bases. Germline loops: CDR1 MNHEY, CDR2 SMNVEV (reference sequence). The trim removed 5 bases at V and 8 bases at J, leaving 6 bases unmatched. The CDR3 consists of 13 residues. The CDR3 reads CASSPGQGYGYTF. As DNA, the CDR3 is TGTGCCAGCAGTCCCGGACAGGGGTACGGCTACACCTTC.